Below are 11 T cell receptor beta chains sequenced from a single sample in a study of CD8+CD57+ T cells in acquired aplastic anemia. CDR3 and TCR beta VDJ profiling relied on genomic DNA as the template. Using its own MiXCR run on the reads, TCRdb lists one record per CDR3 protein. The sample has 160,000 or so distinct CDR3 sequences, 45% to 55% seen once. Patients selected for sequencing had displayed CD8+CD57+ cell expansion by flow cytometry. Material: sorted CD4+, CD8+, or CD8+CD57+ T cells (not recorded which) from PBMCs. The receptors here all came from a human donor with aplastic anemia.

CDR3 DNA sequence: TGCGCCAGCAGCTTGAGACTAGCGGGGGATCAAGAGACCCAGTACTTC. It is translated as CASSLRLAGDQETQYF. V is TRBV5-1 and J is TRBJ2-5; 12 bases line up with TRBD2. There are 16 residues in the CDR3. Per the germline V gene, CDR1 is SGHRS and CDR2 is YFSETQ. After removal of 1 base from V and 2 bases from J, the junction contained 3 bases not matched to a gene.

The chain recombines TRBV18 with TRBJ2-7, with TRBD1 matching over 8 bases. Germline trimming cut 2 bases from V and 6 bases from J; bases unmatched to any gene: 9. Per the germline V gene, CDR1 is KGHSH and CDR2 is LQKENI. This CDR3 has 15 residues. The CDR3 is CASSPLSGGSAEQYF. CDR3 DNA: TGTGCCAGCTCACCATTATCAGGGGGCTCTGCCGAGCAGTACTTC.

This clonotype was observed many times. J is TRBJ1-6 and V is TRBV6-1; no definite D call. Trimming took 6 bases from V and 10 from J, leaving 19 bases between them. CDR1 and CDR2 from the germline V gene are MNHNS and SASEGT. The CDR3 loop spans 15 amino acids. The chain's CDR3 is CASRPATQMGSPLHF. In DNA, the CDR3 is TGTGCCAGCAGACCCGCAACCCAAATGGGCTCACCCCTCCACTTT.

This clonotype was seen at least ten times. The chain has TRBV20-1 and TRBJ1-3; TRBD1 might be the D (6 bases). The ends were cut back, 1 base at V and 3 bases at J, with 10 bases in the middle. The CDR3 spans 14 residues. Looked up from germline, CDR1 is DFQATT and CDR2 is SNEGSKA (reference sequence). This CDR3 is CSARGGASGNTIYF. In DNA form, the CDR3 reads TGCAGTGCTAGAGGGGGGGCTAGTGGAAACACCATATATTTT.

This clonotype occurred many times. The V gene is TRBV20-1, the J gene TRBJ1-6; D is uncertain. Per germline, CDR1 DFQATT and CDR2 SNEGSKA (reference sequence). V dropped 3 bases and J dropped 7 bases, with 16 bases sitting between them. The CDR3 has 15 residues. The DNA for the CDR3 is TGCAGTGCTAGGTTACAGCCGAATCCCAATTCACCCCTCCACTTT. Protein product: CSARLQPNPNSPLHF.

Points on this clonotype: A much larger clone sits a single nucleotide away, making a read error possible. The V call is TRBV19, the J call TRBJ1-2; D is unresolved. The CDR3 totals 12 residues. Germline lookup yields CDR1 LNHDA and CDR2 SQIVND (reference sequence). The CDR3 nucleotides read TGTGTCAGTAGACTGGACGTGAGAGGCTACACCTTC. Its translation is CVSRLDVRGYTF.

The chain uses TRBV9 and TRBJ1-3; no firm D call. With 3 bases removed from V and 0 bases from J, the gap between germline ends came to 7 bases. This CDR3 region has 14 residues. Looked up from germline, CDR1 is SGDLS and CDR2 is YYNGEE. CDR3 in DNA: TGTGCCAGCAGCGCGTCCTACTCTGGAAACACCATATATTTT. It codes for CASSASYSGNTIYF. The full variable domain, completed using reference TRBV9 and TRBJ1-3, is DSGVTQTPKHLITATGQRVTLRCSPRSGDLSVYWYQQSLDQGLQFLIQYYNGEERAKGNILERFSAQQFPDLHSELNLSSLELGDSALYFCASSASYSGNTIYFGEGSWLTVV.

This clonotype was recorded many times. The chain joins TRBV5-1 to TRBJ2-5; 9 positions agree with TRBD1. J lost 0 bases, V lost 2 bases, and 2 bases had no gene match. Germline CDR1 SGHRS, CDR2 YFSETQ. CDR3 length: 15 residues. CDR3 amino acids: CASSLQGAYQETQYF. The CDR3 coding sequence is TGCGCCAGCAGCTTACAGGGGGCGTACCAAGAGACCCAGTACTTC.

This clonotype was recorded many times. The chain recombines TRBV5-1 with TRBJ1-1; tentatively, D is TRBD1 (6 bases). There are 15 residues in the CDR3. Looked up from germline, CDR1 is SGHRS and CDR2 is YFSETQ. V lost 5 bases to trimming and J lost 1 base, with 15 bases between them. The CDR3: CASSLSGVANTEAFF. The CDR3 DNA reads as TGCGCCAGCAGTCTATCAGGGGTGGCGAACACTGAAGCTTTCTTT.

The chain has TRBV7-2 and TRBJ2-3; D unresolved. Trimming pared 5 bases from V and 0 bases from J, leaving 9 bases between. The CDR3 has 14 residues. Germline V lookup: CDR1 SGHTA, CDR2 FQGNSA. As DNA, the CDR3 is TGTGCCAGCAGCAAGATGGGGAGCACAGATACGCAGTATTTT. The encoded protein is CASSKMGSTDTQYF.

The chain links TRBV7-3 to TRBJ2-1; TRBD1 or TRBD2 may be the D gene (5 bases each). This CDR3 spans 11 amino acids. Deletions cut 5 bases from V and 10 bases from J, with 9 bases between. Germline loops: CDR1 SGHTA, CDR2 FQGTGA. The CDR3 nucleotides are TGTGCCAGCAGCCAAGGGGACGAGCAGTTCTTC. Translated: CASSQGDEQFF.